These T cell receptor beta chains were read from a single sample in a study of blood T cells in healthy people across ages. MiXCR, run by TCRdb on the 5' RACE reads, gives a single entry per CDR3 protein. This table has hundreds of thousands of distinct CDR3 sequences, 58% appearing once. The sequenced sample consisted of blood. These receptors all stem from a man in his thirties or forties in good health. Each CDR3 is given without its conserved first and last residue.

cdr3_aa j_call v_call
ASSIRQGNQETQY TRBJ2-5 TRBV9
ASRHHPAGRTRYEQY NA TRBV5-6
ASSTGLAKDEQF TRBJ2-1 TRBV7-2
AGDPGHLSGANVLT TRBJ2-6 TRBV7-2
ASSQTGTSSFEQY TRBJ2-7 TRBV6-5
ASRFPFSSLKAGYT TRBJ1-2 TRBV5-5
ASSPAGTTSYNEQF TRBJ2-1 TRBV27
ASSPGQKSGYT TRBJ1-2 TRBV12-3/TRBV12-4
ASSAWTSTQETQY TRBJ2-5 TRBV7-9
ASSSRLSGANVLT TRBJ2-6 TRBV13
ASVSGTSGTFNERY TRBJ2-5 TRBV5-1
ASSQQTSGSLGTYEQY TRBJ2-7 TRBV4-3
ASSSGQRAYGLF TRBJ1-4 TRBV4-1
ASSKTTGRPDGSPLH TRBJ1-6 TRBV21-1
TSRLDRDLQPQH TRBJ1-5 TRBV28
SARDKVDNIQY TRBJ2-4 TRBV20-1
ASSPEGGKQETQY TRBJ2-5 TRBV18
ASSLDTARPMGEQF TRBJ2-1 TRBV7-2
ASSPDRGIGGETQY TRBJ2-5 TRBV28
AISEGPTEAF TRBJ1-1 TRBV10-3
ASSDRAGAQPQH TRBJ1-5 TRBV2
ASTRDLSYNEQY TRBJ2-7 TRBV12-3/TRBV12-4
ASEKGTQY NA TRBV2
ASNDPGTSGGNSYNEQF TRBJ2-1 TRBV6-2/TRBV6-3
ATKEVADSTDTQY TRBJ2-3 TRBV15
ASSQGAPAGADTQY TRBJ2-3 TRBV4-2
ASMLAGNEQF TRBJ2-1 TRBV11-2
ASSLGMAGGIYGYT TRBJ1-2 TRBV13
ASRSGPQGETQY TRBJ2-5 TRBV7-2
ASSSPPGRWETQY TRBJ2-5 TRBV11-2
AISPRDRDFGGYT TRBJ1-2 TRBV10-3
ASAGQLAEAF TRBJ1-1 TRBV27
ASSLTSGGPLRYEQY TRBJ2-7 TRBV7-2
SARTDGDNSPLH TRBJ1-6 TRBV20-1
AWSRKGAVYNEQF TRBJ2-1 TRBV30
ASSYRDRDDEQF TRBJ2-1 TRBV6-2/TRBV6-3